This record looks at one T cell receptor (beta chain) sequence and its context. TRAV- and TRBV-specific primers were used for first-strand cDNA, which covered alpha and beta chains. The TCRs were subjected to amplification over around 19 PCR cycles employing a constant-region primer in conjunction with a V-primer adapter. Through in vitro transcription, the mRNA that had been isolated was amplified. TCRdb reanalysed the reads using MiXCR and keeps one entry per CDR3 protein. The table includes 9,500 to 15,000 distinct CDR3 sequences, 76% detected once. In the RACIN dose-escalation trial, donors got nivolumab plus ipilimumab with aspirin, cyclophosphamide and radiotherapy. This CDR3 contains 14 residues. V gave up 3 bases and J gave up 0 bases, with 8 bases separating them. This sample stems from a study of low-dose radiotherapy and immunotherapy resistance in tumors. About the research overall: Doses of 0.5 Gy per fraction every 2 weeks, totaling 6.5 Gy, went to Cohort 1.

This chain links TRBV23-1 with TRBJ2-5; D is perhaps TRBD1 (5 bases). TRBV23-1 carries the ORF label, with uncertain function. This sequence originates from a human donor with advanced metastatic prostate, ovarian, gallbladder or colorectal cancer (not recorded which). This table probably holds off-target reads from a library built for another chain. The CDR3 region is CASSQADNQETQYF. CDR3 DNA sequence: TGCGCCAGCAGTCAGGCGGACAACCAAGAGACCCAGTACTTC.